These 4 T cell receptor beta chains came from one sample sequenced in a study of early T cells in non-severe SARS-CoV-2 infection. TCRdb ran MiXCR on the 5' RACE reads and lists one entry per CDR3 protein. The sample includes around 70,000 distinct CDR3 sequences, 9% to 15% seen only once; the top ten take 3.9%. What was sequenced was whole blood. Receptors originate from an adult who was a healthcare worker with PCR-confirmed SARS-CoV-2 infection or an uninfected control (not recorded which).

This clonotype occurred many times. This chain uses TRBV7-3 with TRBJ2-3, with D tentatively TRBD1 (6 bases). The CDR3 extends over 14 amino acids. The V end was cut by 5 bases, the J end by 3 bases, with 12 bases between. Germline V lookup: CDR1 SGHTA, CDR2 FQGTGA. This CDR3 is CASSPDRLTDTQYF. The CDR3 DNA follows: TGTGCCAGCAGCCCTGACAGGCTTACAGATACGCAGTATTTT.

The chain uses TRBV29-1 and TRBJ2-7; D perhaps matches TRBD1 (5 bases). Per germline, CDR1 SQVTM and CDR2 ANQGSEA. V lost 6 bases, J lost 0 bases, and 15 bases lay in between. The length of the CDR3 is 14 residues. CDR3 bases: TGCAGCGTCTCCGCAGGGCCCCTCTCCTACGAGCAGTACTTC. Its protein is CSVSAGPLSYEQYF.

This clonotype has a count of ten or more. V is TRBV6-5 and J is TRBJ2-7, with 8 bases that match TRBD1. Trimming at V came to 2 bases and at J to 6 bases, leaving 6 bases not matched to a gene. CDR1 MNHEY and CDR2 SVGAGI come from the germline V gene. There are 14 residues in the CDR3. CDR3 nucleotides: TGTGCCAGCAGTTACACCGGACAGGGCTCCGAGCAGTACTTC. It specifies CASSYTGQGSEQYF.

This clonotype was picked up many times. V and J are TRBV7-3 and TRBJ2-2; 8 bases fit TRBD2. Germline V gene data show CDR1 as SGHTA and CDR2 as FQGTGA. With V trimmed by 2 bases and J by 2 bases, 13 bases remained unmatched. The CDR3 is 19 amino acids. CDR3 sequence (DNA): TGTGCCAGCAGCTTAGGACTTGGGAGTCTAGCGGGTAACACCGGGGAGCTGTTTTTT. Translation: CASSLGLGSLAGNTGELFF.